Reported below is one TCR beta chain. Its target is not known. The germline V gene encodes CDR1 SGHTA and CDR2 FQGNSA. Trimming took off 4 bases at V and 8 bases at J, with 14 bases between the two ends. The CDR3 spans 13 residues. From the reads, TCRdb called clonotypes with MiXCR, one entry per CDR3 protein. Here the sample spans 450,000 to 600,000 distinct CDR3 sequences, roughly a third being singletons. This entry comes from a study of T cell repertoires in cytomegalovirus infection. Across the whole study: In the study, CMV epitopes included recently identified HLA-C-restricted and well-studied HLA-B-restricted ones. An indication of both CMV infection and matching HLA type came from public TCR beta signatures. Regarding the study as a whole: HLA-C-restricted, CMV-specific TCR beta clonotypes were dominant ex vivo.

The J gene is TRBJ1-2, the V gene TRBV7-2; no firm D call. Specimen: cultured PBMCs, collected from culture after CMV antigen stimulation. The TCR comes from a human donor in good health (CMV status not recorded). Some clones in this sample may be carry-over from other donors' samples. This CDR3 is CASSSPDNYGYTF. As DNA, the CDR3 is TGTGCCAGCAGCTCCCCTGACAATTACGGCTACACCTTC.